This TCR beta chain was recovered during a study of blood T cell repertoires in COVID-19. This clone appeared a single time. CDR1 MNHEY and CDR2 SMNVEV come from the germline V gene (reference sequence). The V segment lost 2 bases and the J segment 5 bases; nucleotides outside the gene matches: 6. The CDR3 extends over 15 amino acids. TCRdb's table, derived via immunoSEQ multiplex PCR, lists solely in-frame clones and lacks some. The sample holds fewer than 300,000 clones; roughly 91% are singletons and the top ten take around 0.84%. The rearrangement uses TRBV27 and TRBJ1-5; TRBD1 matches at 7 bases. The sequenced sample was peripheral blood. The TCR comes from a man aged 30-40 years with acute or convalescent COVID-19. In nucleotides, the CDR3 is TGTGCCAGCAGTTTAGTGGGGACAGCCCATCAGCCCCAGCATTTT. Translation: CASSLVGTAHQPQHF.